The 9 T cell receptor beta chains below come from one sample, sequenced in a study of OX40 agonist ivuxolimab in advanced cancers. The assay was immunoSEQ multiplex PCR, and TCRdb's table has in-frame clones only and misses some. This sample has 63,000 or so clones, with roughly nine tenths found just once. Specimen: CD4+ or CD8+ T cells sorted from blood, collected in a trial of the OX40 agonist ivuxolimab. The receptors derive from an adult with an advanced solid tumor such as melanoma, head and neck, liver or kidney cancer.

The V call is TRBV9, the J call TRBJ2-1, with TRBD1 matching 9 bases. Germline-derived CDR1 and CDR2 are SGDLS and YYNGEE. With V trimmed by 4 bases and J by 5 bases, 7 bases remained unmatched. The CDR3 length is 15 residues. The CDR3: CASSTTDRGNNEQFF. CDR3 sequence (DNA): TGTGCCAGCAGCACGACGGACAGGGGTAACAATGAGCAGTTCTTC.

This clone has a handful of counts. The CDR3 does not close with the conserved phenylalanine or tryptophan, likely indicating a read error. The DNA is omitted, as the CDR3 cannot be located on it reliably, and the CDR3 follows TCRdb's listing. The chain carries TRBV9 and TRBJ2-3; the table assigns TRBD2, which was not confirmed against the DNA. The CDR3 is 9 amino acids long, termini counted. From germline, CDR1 is SGDLS and CDR2 YYNGEE. The CDR3 sequence: CASSVEGGG.

This clone appeared a single time. This chain links TRBV4-1 with TRBJ2-7; 12 bases map to TRBD2. The germline V gene has CDR1 MGHRA and CDR2 YSYEKL. J lost 0 bases, V lost 0 bases, and 6 bases had no gene match. The CDR3 has 18 residues. The CDR3, as DNA: TGCGCCAGCAGCCAAGAAAGACTAGCGGGAGAATTCTCCTACGAGCAGTACTTC. It yields the protein CASSQERLAGEFSYEQYF.

V usage is TRBV28 and J usage is TRBJ1-3; maybe TRBD1 (5 bases). In germline, CDR1 is MDHEN, CDR2 SYDVKM. This CDR3 is 14 amino acids long. The ends were cut back, 7 bases at V and 0 bases at J, with 10 bases in the middle. The DNA for the CDR3 is TGTGCCAGCACGATGGGGGGCTCTGGAAACACCATATATTTT. Its protein product is CASTMGGSGNTIYF.

The rearrangement uses TRBV19 and TRBJ2-5; D is unclear. The CDR3 sequence is 14 residues long. V was clipped by 5 bases and J by 2 bases, with 12 bases between them. Germline assignment: CDR1 LNHDA and CDR2 SQIVND (reference sequence). The CDR3 loop reads CASSFSQRQETQYF. The DNA for the CDR3 is TGTGCCAGTAGTTTCAGCCAGAGGCAAGAGACCCAGTACTTC.

The chain employs TRBV12-5 and TRBJ2-1; 7 positions match TRBD1. V shed 5 bases and J 2 bases; nucleotides not matched to a gene: 9. Germline V lookup: CDR1 LGHNT, CDR2 FRNRAP. The CDR3 is 16 residues long. CDR3: CASGAGDSRAYNEQFF. The CDR3 DNA reads TGTGCTAGTGGTGCTGGGGACAGCAGAGCCTACAATGAGCAGTTCTTC.

V is TRBV29-1 and J is TRBJ2-6; D unclear. V lost 1 base, J lost 7 bases, and 11 bases lay in between. Germline CDR1 and CDR2: SQVTM and ANQGSEA. The CDR3 loop spans 14 amino acids. CDR3 coding DNA: TGCAGCGTTGAAGTGTCGGAAACAGCCAACGTCCTGACTTTC. Translating gives CSVEVSETANVLTF.

This rearrangement joins TRBV11-2 to TRBJ2-1; maybe TRBD2 (5 bases). Germline V gene lookup returns CDR1 SGHAT and CDR2 FQNNGV. CDR3 length: 17 residues. Trimming took 2 bases from V and 0 from J, leaving 14 bases between them. CDR3 sequence (DNA): TGTGCCAGCAGCTTATTTTTGGGAGCCAGCTCCTACAATGAGCAGTTCTTC. Its protein product is CASSLFLGASSYNEQFF.

This sequence joins TRBV7-9 and TRBJ1-4; the D is unclear. The CDR3 length is 16 residues. CDR1 and CDR2 from the germline V gene are SEHNR and FQNEAQ (reference sequence). V was shortened by 4 bases and J by 2 bases, with 14 bases between the two germline ends. The CDR3 sequence is CASSSPVGPTNEKLFF. CDR3 in DNA: TGTGCCAGCAGCTCGCCCGTCGGGCCCACTAATGAAAAACTGTTTTTT.